This entry lists 21 T cell receptor beta chains sequenced from one sample in a study of cytomegalovirus exposure and HLA in healthy donors. TCRdb keeps only in-frame clones here, not all; method: immunoSEQ multiplex PCR. The data contain 150,000 or so clones, approximately 89% of them seen just once; the ten biggest clones take up more than 0.95%. The specimen sequenced was PBMCs. These receptor sequences come from a woman aged 18-35 years in good health and CMV-seronegative.

The CDR3 region has the DNA TGTGCCAGCAGCTCGCCGGGACAGAACACTGAAGCTTTCTTT. Translation: CASSSPGQNTEAFF. This chain links TRBV7-3 with TRBJ1-1, with D perhaps TRBD1 (6 bases). Germline CDR1 is SGHTA and CDR2 is FQGTGA. V was trimmed by 4 bases and J by 1 base, leaving 10 bases between them. The CDR3 extends over 14 amino acids.

This clone was recorded a few times. The chain links TRBV2 to TRBJ2-7; D may be TRBD1 (6 bases). V was pared by 5 bases and J by 9 bases, with 14 bases between. Germline V gives CDR1 SNHLY, CDR2 FYNNEI. The CDR3 runs 12 residues. CDR3 nucleotide sequence: TGTGCCAGCAGTAGAGGGGGAAATGGGCAGTACTTC. Its protein is CASSRGGNGQYF.

The V gene is TRBV5-1, the J gene TRBJ2-2; 9 bases match TRBD1. The CDR3 extends over 14 amino acids. The V gene's germline CDR1 is SGHRS and CDR2 YFSETQ. The V gene end was trimmed by 7 bases and the J gene end by 7 bases; junction bases not matched to a gene: 8. This CDR3 reads CASFDTGGLGELFF. CDR3 DNA: TGCGCCAGCTTCGATACAGGGGGCCTCGGGGAGCTGTTTTTT.

The table lists this clone with a few counts. V gene TRBV19 combines with J gene TRBJ2-2, with a tentative D call TRBD1 (5 bases). Germline V gene sequence: CDR1 LNHDA, CDR2 SQIVND (reference sequence). The CDR3 is 16 amino acids. V gave up 1 base and J gave up 1 base, with 10 bases separating them. The chain's CDR3 is CASSIVPGWNTGELFF. The CDR3, as DNA: TGTGCCAGTAGTATAGTCCCAGGGTGGAACACCGGGGAGCTGTTTTTT.

The table lists this clone with a few counts. This rearrangement joins TRBV25-1 to TRBJ1-4; 9 bases map to TRBD1. The V gene end was trimmed by 4 bases and the J gene end by 5 bases; junction bases not matched to a gene: 2. CDR1 and CDR2 (germline): MGHDK, SYGVNS. The CDR3 extends over 14 amino acids. The CDR3 spells CASSGGQGNEKLFF. In nucleotides, the CDR3 is TGTGCCAGCAGTGGGGGACAGGGAAATGAAAAACTGTTTTTT. Full variable domain (outside the CDR3, taken from reference TRBV25-1 and TRBJ1-4): EADIYQTPRYLVIGTGKKITLECSQTMGHDKMYWYQQDPGMELHLIHYSYGVNSTEKGDLSSESTVSRIRTEHFPLTLESARPSHTSQYLCASSGGQGNEKLFFGSGTQLSVL.

The chain uses TRBV7-9 and TRBJ1-4; 9 bases are a match to TRBD1. Trimming removed 5 bases from V and 8 bases from J; junction bases left unmatched: 9. The CDR3 sequence is 15 residues long. Germline V CDR1 and CDR2: SEHNR, FQNEAQ (reference sequence). The CDR3 protein is CASSTQDRGYEKLFF. The CDR3 coding sequence is TGTGCCAGCAGCACCCAGGACAGGGGATACGAAAAACTGTTTTTT.

The chain combines TRBV28 with TRBJ1-2, with D possibly being TRBD1 (6 bases). Trimming removed 6 bases from V and 2 bases from J, with 22 bases in between. CDR1 and CDR2 (germline): MDHEN, SYDVKM. The CDR3 extends over 17 amino acids. The CDR3 here is CASSNPGQNPINYGYTF. CDR3 DNA sequence: TGTGCCAGCAGCAATCCGGGACAAAACCCTATCAACTATGGCTACACCTTC.

The chain is built from TRBV6-5 and TRBJ1-1; 7 positions agree with TRBD1. The germline V gene has CDR1 MNHEY and CDR2 SVGAGI. The CDR3 spans 15 residues. V was clipped by 6 bases and J by 0 bases; unmatched bases: 7. CDR3 amino acids: CASSPNRGMNTEAFF. The CDR3 DNA follows: TGTGCCAGCAGCCCCAACAGGGGAATGAACACTGAAGCTTTCTTT.

CDR3 sequence reads: CASSLGLEGYTF. The CDR3 coding sequence is TGTGCCAGCAGCTTAGGCCTAGAAGGCTACACCTTC. The rearrangement joins TRBV7-9 to TRBJ1-2; D is undetermined. Germline V gene data show CDR1 as SEHNR and CDR2 as FQNEAQ (reference sequence). Trimming pared 1 base from V and 8 bases from J, leaving 8 bases between. This CDR3 contains 12 residues.

The chain employs TRBV27 and TRBJ2-4; 8 nucleotides match TRBD2. The V gene's germline CDR1 is MNHEY and CDR2 SMNVEV (reference sequence). V shed 7 bases and J 6 bases; nucleotides not matched to a gene: 14. CDR3 size: 16 residues. The CDR3 coding sequence is TGTGCCAGCAAAAACCTCCGGGGGGGTACCTTAAACATTCAGTACTTC. Protein product: CASKNLRGGTLNIQYF.

The chain is built from TRBV19 and TRBJ1-3, with D tentatively TRBD1 (5 bases). The germline V gene encodes CDR1 LNHDA and CDR2 SQIVND (reference sequence). V dropped 9 bases and J dropped 2 bases, with 14 bases sitting between them. This CDR3 spans 14 amino acids. This chain's CDR3 is CASLGVGPGNTIYF. The DNA for the CDR3 is TGTGCCAGCCTAGGGGTCGGACCTGGAAACACCATATATTTT.

The sample holds a few counts of this clone. V and J are TRBV7-2 and TRBJ1-3; a possible D gene is TRBD1 (6 bases). The CDR3 consists of 14 residues. Trimming removed 7 bases from V and 7 bases from J, with 17 bases in between. Per the germline V gene, CDR1 is SGHTA and CDR2 is FQGNSA. CDR3 bases: TGTGCCAGCACCATGAACAGGGTGGGGAACACCATATATTTT. Amino acids: CASTMNRVGNTIYF.

The chain is built from TRBV6-1 and TRBJ1-1; 10 nucleotides agree with TRBD1. The CDR3 has 15 residues. The germline gives CDR1 MNHNS, CDR2 SASEGT. Trimming cost V 7 bases and J 1 base; bases outside gene matches: 6. DNA for the CDR3: TGTGCCAGCAACCCAAGGACAGGGGGGAACACTGAAGCTTTCTTT. It yields the protein CASNPRTGGNTEAFF.

This rearrangement joins TRBV7-2 to TRBJ1-4; tentative D call: TRBD1 (6 bases). The V gene lost 3 bases and the J gene lost 8 bases, with 19 bases spanning the gap. The CDR3 totals 16 residues. CDR1 is SGHTA, CDR2 FQGNSA, per germline. CDR3 in amino acids: CASSFWPQGMGEKLFF. As DNA, the CDR3 is TGTGCCAGCAGCTTTTGGCCGCAGGGGATGGGGGAAAAACTGTTTTTT.

The rearrangement uses TRBV4-2 and TRBJ1-2; 7 bases line up with TRBD1. The CDR3 has 15 residues. Germline V gene lookup returns CDR1 LGHNA and CDR2 YNFKEQ. J lost 4 bases, V lost 4 bases, and 9 bases had no gene match. The CDR3 is CASSLSAGGSYGYTF. The CDR3, as DNA: TGTGCCAGCAGCCTCAGTGCAGGGGGGTCCTATGGCTACACCTTC.

This chain joins TRBV18 and TRBJ2-1; the D gene is possibly TRBD1 (6 bases). This CDR3 comprises 16 residues. The germline CDR1 and CDR2 sequences are KGHSH and LQKENI. Between the trimmed V and J ends, which lost 4 bases and 4 bases, there was a span of 17 bases. CDR3: CASSLTWQGRYNEQFF. CDR3 nucleotides: TGTGCCAGCTCACTCACCTGGCAGGGGCGGTACAATGAGCAGTTCTTC.

This sequence joins TRBV19 and TRBJ2-2; D gene ambiguous. The CDR3 consists of 12 residues. CDR1 LNHDA and CDR2 SQIVND come from the germline V gene (reference sequence). Trimming cost V 7 bases and J 3 bases, with 6 bases left between them. The DNA of the CDR3 is TGTGCCAGTATCTCCTACACCGGGGAGCTGTTTTTT. It specifies CASISYTGELFF.

The chain joins TRBV9 to TRBJ2-6, with 8 bases identical to TRBD1. The CDR3 is 17 residues long. The V and J ends lost 2 bases and 0 bases, in that order; junction bases with no gene match: 4. Germline-derived CDR1 and CDR2 are SGDLS and YYNGEE. The CDR3: CASSVSGGLSGANVLTF. CDR3 sequence (DNA): TGTGCCAGCAGCGTCTCAGGGGGCCTCTCTGGGGCCAACGTCCTGACTTTC.

The V and J genes are TRBV9 and TRBJ1-1, with unresolved D. The CDR3 is 14 residues long. Germline lookup yields CDR1 SGDLS and CDR2 YYNGEE. V lost 0 bases to trimming and J lost 6 bases, with 12 bases between them. The CDR3 loop reads CASSVGEVSAEAFF. The CDR3 DNA sequence: TGTGCCAGCAGCGTAGGCGAGGTCTCGGCTGAAGCTTTCTTT.

About this clone: The missing conserved phenylalanine or tryptophan at the end of this CDR3 makes a read error likely. Because the CDR3's place on the DNA is in doubt, the DNA is left out and the CDR3 is given as listed by TCRdb. The chain couples TRBV20-1 to TRBJ1-2. Germline CDR1 is DFQATT and CDR2 is SNEGSKA (reference sequence). The CDR3 is 9 amino acids in total, end residues counted. CDR3 loop: CSSGGGSGI.

The chain is built from TRBV6-5 and TRBJ1-4; 8 nucleotides match TRBD1. V lost 6 bases, J lost 0 bases, and 3 bases stayed unmatched. The CDR3 extends over 15 amino acids. Germline lookup yields CDR1 MNHEY and CDR2 SVGAGI. The CDR3 sequence is CASSRTGTTNEKLFF. In nucleotides, the CDR3 is TGTGCCAGCAGCCGGACAGGGACAACTAATGAAAAACTGTTTTTT.